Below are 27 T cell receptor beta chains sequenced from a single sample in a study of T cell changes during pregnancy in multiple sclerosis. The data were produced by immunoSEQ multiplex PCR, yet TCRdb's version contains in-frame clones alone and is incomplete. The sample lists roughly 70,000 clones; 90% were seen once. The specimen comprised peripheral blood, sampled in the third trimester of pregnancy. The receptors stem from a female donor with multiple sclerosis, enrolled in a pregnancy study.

The CDR3 nucleotides are TGTGCCAGCACCCCGGGACAGGGGGGTGAGGTGCAGTTCTTC. This sequence encodes CASTPGQGGEVQFF. This chain joins TRBV6-4 and TRBJ2-1; the match to TRBD1 covers 11 bases. The CDR3 is made up of 14 amino acids. Germline V gene data show CDR1 as MRHNA and CDR2 as SNTAGT. The junction had 11 bases not matched to a gene; V was cut back by 7 bases and J by 12 bases.

The DNA of the CDR3 is TGCGCCAGCAGCCAAGACCAGCAAGAGACCCAGTACTTC. Protein sequence: CASSQDQQETQYF. The V gene is TRBV4-1, the J gene TRBJ2-5, with D unresolved. This CDR3 has 13 amino acids. CDR1 and CDR2 from the germline V gene are MGHRA and YSYEKL. Trimming removed 0 bases from V and 2 bases from J, with 4 bases in between.

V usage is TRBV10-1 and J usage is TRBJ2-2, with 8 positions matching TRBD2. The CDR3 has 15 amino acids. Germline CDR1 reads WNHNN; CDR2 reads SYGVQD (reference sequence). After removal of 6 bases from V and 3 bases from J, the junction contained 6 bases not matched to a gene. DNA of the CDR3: TGCGCCAGCAGAGCAGCGGGAGAGGACACCGGGGAGCTGTTTTTT. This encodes CASRAAGEDTGELFF.

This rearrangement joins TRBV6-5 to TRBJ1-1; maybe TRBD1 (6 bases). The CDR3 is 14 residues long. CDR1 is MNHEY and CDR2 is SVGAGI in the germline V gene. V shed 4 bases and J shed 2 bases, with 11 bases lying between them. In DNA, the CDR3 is TGTGCCAGCAGTTCCGGGACAAAAAACACTGAAGCTTTCTTT. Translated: CASSSGTKNTEAFF.

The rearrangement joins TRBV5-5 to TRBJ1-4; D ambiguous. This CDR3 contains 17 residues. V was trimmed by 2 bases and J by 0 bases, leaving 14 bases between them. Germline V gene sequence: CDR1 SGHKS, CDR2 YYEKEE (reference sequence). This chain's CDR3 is CASSLNPEQATNEKLFF. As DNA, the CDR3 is TGTGCCAGCAGCTTAAATCCGGAGCAAGCAACTAATGAAAAACTGTTTTTT.

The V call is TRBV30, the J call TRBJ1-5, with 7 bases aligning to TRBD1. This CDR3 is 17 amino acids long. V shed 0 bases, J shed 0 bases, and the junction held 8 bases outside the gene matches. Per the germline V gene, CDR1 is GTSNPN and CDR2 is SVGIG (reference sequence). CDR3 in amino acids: CAWSVGAGGHSNQPQHF. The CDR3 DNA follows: TGTGCCTGGAGTGTAGGGGCAGGGGGACATAGCAATCAGCCCCAGCATTTT.

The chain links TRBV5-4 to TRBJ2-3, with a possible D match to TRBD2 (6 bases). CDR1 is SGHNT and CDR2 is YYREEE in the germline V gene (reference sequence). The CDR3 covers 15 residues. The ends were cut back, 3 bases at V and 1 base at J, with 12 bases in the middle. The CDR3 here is CASSSGDFRTDTQYF. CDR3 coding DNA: TGTGCCAGCAGCTCGGGGGACTTTCGCACAGATACGCAGTATTTT. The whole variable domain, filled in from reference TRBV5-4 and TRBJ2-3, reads ETGVTQSPTHLIKTRGQQVTLRCSSQSGHNTVSWYQQALGQGPQFIFQYYREEENGRGNFPPRFSGLQFPNYSSELNVNALELDDSALYLCASSSGDFRTDTQYFGPGTRLTVL.

The CDR3 coding sequence is TGTGCCAGTAGTACGCTAGCGGCTAATGAGCAGTTCTTC. Translation: CASSTLAANEQFF. The chain is built from TRBV19 and TRBJ2-1; 7 nucleotides agree with TRBD2. Germline CDR1 is LNHDA and CDR2 is SQIVND (reference sequence). J was trimmed by 7 bases and V by 4 bases; bases with no gene match: 4. This CDR3 has 13 residues.

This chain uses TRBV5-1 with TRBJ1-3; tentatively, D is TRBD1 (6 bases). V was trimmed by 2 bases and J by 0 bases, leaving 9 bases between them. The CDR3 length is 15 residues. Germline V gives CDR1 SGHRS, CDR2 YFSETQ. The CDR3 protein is CASSFDRSSGNTIYF. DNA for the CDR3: TGCGCCAGCAGCTTTGACAGGTCCTCTGGAAACACCATATATTTT.

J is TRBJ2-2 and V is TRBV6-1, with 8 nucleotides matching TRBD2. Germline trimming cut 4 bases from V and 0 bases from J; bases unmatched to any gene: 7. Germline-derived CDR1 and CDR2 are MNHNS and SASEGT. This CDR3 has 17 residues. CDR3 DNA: TGTGCCAGCAGTGGACTTTACGGGGGGGCGAACACCGGGGAGCTGTTTTTT. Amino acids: CASSGLYGGANTGELFF.

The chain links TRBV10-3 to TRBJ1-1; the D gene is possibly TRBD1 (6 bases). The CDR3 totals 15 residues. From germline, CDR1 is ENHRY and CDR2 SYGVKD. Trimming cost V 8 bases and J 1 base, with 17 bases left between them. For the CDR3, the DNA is TGTGCCATCCAGCCCAGGGTACAGGGGAACACTGAAGCTTTCTTT. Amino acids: CAIQPRVQGNTEAFF.

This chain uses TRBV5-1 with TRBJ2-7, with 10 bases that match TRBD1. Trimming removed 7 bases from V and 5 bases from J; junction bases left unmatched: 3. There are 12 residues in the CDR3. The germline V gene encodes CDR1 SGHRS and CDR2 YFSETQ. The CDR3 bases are TGCGCCAGCTGGGACAGGGGTAACGAGCAGTACTTC. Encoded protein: CASWDRGNEQYF.

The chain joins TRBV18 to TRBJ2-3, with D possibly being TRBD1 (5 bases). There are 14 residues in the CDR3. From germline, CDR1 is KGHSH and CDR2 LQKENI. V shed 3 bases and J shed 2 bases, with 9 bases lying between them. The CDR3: CASSPIGATDTQYF. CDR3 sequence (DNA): TGTGCCAGCTCACCTATAGGGGCCACAGATACGCAGTATTTT.

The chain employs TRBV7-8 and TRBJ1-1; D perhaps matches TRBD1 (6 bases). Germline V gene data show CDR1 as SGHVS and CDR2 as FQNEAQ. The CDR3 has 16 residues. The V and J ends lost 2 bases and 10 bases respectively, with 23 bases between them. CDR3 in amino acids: CASSLRRGTGTPGAFF. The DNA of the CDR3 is TGTGCCAGCAGCTTAAGAAGGGGAACAGGGACCCCCGGAGCTTTCTTT.

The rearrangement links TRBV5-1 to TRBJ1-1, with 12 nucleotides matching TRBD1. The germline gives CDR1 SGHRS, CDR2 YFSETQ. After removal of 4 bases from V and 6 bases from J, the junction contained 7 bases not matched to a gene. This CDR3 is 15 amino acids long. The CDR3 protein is CASSPGQGATPEAFF. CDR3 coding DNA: TGCGCCAGCAGCCCGGGACAGGGGGCAACCCCTGAAGCTTTCTTT.

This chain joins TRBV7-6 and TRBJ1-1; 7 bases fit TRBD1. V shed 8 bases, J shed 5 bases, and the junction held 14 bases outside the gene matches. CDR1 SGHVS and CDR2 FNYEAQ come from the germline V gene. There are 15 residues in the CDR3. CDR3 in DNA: TGTGCCAGCTCGCACGCGACAGGGATAAGAACTGAAGCTTTCTTT. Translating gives CASSHATGIRTEAFF.

In nucleotides, the CDR3 is TGCGCCAGCAGCGGTAACACTGAAGCTTTCTTT. As protein: CASSGNTEAFF. V is TRBV10-2 and J is TRBJ1-1; D is ambiguous. V was shortened by 6 bases and J by 2 bases, with 4 bases between the two germline ends. Germline CDR1 is WSHSY and CDR2 is SAAADI. This CDR3 spans 11 amino acids.

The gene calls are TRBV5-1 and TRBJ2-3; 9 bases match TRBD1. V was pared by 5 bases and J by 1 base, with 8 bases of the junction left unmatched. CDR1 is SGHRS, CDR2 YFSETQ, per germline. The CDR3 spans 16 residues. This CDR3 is CASRFTGGVRTDTQYF. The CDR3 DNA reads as TGCGCCAGCAGATTTACAGGGGGCGTCCGCACAGATACGCAGTATTTT.

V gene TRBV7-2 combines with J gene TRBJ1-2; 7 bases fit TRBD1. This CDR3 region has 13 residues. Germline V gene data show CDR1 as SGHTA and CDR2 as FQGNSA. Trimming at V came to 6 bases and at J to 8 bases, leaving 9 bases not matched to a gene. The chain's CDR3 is CASRGAQTGGYTF. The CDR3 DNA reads TGTGCCAGCAGGGGGGCGCAGACAGGGGGCTACACCTTC.

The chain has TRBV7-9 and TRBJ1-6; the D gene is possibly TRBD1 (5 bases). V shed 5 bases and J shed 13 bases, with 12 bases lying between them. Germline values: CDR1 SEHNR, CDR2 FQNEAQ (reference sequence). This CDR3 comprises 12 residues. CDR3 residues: CASSPDSIPLHF. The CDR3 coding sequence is TGTGCCAGCAGCCCAGACAGCATTCCCCTCCACTTT.

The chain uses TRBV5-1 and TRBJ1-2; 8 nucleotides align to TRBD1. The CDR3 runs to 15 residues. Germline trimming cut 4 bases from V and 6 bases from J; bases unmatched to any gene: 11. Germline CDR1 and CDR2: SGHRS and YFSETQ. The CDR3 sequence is CASSPNQGALNGYTF. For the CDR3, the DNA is TGCGCCAGCAGCCCTAACCAGGGGGCATTGAATGGCTACACCTTC.

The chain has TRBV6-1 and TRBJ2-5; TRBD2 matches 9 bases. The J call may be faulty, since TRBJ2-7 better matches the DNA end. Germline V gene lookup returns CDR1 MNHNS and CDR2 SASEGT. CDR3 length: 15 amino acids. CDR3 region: CASTKEREAWYEQYF. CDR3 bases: TGTGCCAGCACTAAGGAGCGGGAGGCCTGGTACGAGCAGTACTTC.

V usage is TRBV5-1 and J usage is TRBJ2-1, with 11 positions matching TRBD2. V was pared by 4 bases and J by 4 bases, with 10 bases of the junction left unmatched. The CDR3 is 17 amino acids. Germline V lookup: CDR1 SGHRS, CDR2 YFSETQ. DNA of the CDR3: TGCGCCAGCAGCGATGAACAGACTAGCGGGGCGTACAATGAGCAGTTCTTC. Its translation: CASSDEQTSGAYNEQFF.

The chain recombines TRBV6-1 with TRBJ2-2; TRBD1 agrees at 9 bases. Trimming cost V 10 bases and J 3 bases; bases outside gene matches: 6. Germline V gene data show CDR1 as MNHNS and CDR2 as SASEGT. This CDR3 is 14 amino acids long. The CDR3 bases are TGTGCCACCGCGGGGGACAGGGACACCGGGGAGCTGTTTTTT. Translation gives CATAGDRDTGELFF.

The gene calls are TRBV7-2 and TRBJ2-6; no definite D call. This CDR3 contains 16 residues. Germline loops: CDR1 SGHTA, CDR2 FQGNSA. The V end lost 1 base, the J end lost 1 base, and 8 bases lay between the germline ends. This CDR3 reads CASSLVAYSGANVLTF. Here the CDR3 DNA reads TGTGCCAGCAGCTTAGTGGCTTATTCTGGGGCCAACGTCCTGACTTTC. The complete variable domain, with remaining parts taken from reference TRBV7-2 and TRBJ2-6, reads GAGVSQSPSNKVTEKGKDVELRCDPISGHTALYWYRQSLGQGLEFLIYFQGNSAPDKSGLPSDRFSAERTGGSVSTLTIQRTQQEDSAVYLCASSLVAYSGANVLTFGAGSRLTVL.

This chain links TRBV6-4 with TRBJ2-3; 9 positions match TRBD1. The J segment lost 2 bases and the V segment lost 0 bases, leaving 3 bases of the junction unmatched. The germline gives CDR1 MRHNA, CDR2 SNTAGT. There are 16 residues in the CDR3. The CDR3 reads CASSDSGDRVTDTQYF. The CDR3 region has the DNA TGTGCCAGCAGTGACTCCGGGGACAGGGTCACAGATACGCAGTATTTT.

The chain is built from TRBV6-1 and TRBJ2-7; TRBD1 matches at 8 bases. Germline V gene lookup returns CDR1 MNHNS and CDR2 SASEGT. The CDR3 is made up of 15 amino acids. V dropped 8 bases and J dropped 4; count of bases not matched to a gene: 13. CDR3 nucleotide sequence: TGTGCCAGCGATACGTTTGGACAGGGCTTGTACGAGCAGTACTTC. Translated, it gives CASDTFGQGLYEQYF.